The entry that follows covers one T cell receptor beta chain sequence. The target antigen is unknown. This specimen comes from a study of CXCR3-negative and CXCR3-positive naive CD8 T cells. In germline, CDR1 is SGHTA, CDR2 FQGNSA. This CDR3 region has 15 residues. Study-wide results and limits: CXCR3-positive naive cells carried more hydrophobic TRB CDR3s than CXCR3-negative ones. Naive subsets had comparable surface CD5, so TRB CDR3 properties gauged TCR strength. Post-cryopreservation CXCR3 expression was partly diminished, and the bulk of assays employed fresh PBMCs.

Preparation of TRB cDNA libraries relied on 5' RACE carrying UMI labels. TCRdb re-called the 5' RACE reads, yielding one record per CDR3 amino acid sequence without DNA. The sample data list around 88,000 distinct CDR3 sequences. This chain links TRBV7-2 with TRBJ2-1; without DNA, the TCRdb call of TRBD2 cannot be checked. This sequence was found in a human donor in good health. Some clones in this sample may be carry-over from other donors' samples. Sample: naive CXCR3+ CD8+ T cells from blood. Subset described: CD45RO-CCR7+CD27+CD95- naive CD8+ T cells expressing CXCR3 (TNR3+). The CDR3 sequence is CASSLNTGAGSEQFF. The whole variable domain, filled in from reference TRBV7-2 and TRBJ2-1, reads GAGVSQSPSNKVTEKGKDVELRCDPISGHTALYWYRQSLGQGLEFLIYFQGNSAPDKSGLPSDRFSAERTGGSVSTLTIQRTQQEDSAVYLCASSLNTGAGSEQFFGPGTRLTVL.